The present entry profiles one T cell receptor beta chain with its context. Its target is unknown. The sample belongs to a study of T cell responses to AZD1222 COVID-19 vaccine. Broader study findings: White British donors predominated, females outnumbered males, and clonal diversity was possibly underestimated. Repertoire sampling happened only post peak T cell response.

Libraries were prepared by immunoSEQ multiplex PCR; TCRdb keeps only in-frame clonotypes and omits some of them. The sample lists 100,000 to 150,000 clones; 89% were seen once. The CDR3 totals 15 residues. Germline loops: CDR1 MNHNY, CDR2 SVGAGI (reference sequence). V trimming: 3 bases; J trimming: 1 base; junction bases outside the gene matches: 3. Sequencing was performed on peripheral blood, taken on day 0 of AZD1222 vaccination. The source of this sequence is an adult in good health. V is TRBV6-6 and J is TRBJ1-5, with 7 nucleotides matching TRBD1. The CDR3: CASSYSQGSNQPQHF. The CDR3 region has the DNA TGTGCCAGCAGTTATTCACAGGGGAGCAATCAGCCCCAGCATTTT.